This T cell receptor (beta chain) was sequenced in a study of blood T cell repertoires in COVID-19. Per the germline V gene, CDR1 is MRHNA and CDR2 is SNTAGT. V gave up 3 bases and J gave up 5 bases; unmatched junction bases: 6. The CDR3 has 15 amino acids. TCRdb keeps only in-frame clones here, not all; method: immunoSEQ multiplex PCR. The sample comprises roughly 39,000 clones, about nine tenths of which are singletons, and around 9.6% rests with the top ten. The sample consisted of peripheral blood. The sequence was collected from a woman of 80 years or more with active COVID-19. The chain is built from TRBV6-4 and TRBJ2-1, with TRBD1 identical over 8 bases. The CDR3 spells CASSDVGTGHNEQFF. In nucleotides, the CDR3 is TGTGCCAGCAGTGATGTGGGGACAGGCCACAATGAGCAGTTCTTC.